The following is a T cell receptor (beta chain) sequence with its context. Its cognate antigen is unknown. This sample stems from a study of cytomegalovirus exposure and HLA in healthy donors. Findings and limits, study-wide: V- and J-gene trimming of TCR beta was linked (in a later analysis) to a missense DCLRE1C variant. Follow-up analysis seemed to connect common viral pathogens with several of the most significant clusters identified. The authors considered a cluster of highly shared sequence variants likely to be a sequencing artifact.

Germline lookup yields CDR1 SGHTA and CDR2 FQGNSA. V was trimmed by 8 bases and J by 4 bases, leaving 15 bases between them. The CDR3 spans 13 residues. PCR employed 60 Vbeta and 13 Jbeta primers. Data came from immunoSEQ multiplex PCR; TCRdb stores just in-frame clones and leaves some out. The sample carries over 95,000 clones, approximately 83% recorded once. Sequencing was done on a sample of PBMCs. The rearrangement joins TRBV7-2 to TRBJ2-7; D gene unclear. The origin of this receptor is a woman younger than 35 in good health and CMV-seronegative. The CDR3 DNA sequence: TGTGCCAGCGGCGTTTCGGGTCTATACGAGCAGTACGTC. Translation gives CASGVSGLYEQYV.